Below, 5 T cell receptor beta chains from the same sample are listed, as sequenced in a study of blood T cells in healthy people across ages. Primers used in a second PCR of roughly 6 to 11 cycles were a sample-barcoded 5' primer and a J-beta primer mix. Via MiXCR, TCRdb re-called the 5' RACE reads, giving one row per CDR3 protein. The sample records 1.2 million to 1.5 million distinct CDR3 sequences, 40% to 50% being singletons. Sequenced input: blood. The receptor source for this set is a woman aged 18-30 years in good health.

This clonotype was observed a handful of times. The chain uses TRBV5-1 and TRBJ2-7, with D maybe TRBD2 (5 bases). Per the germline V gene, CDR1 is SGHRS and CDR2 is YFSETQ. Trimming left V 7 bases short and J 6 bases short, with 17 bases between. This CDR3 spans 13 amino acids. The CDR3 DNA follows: TGCGCCAGCTCCCTAGCCGGGCGAAGCGAGCAGTACTTC. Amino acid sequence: CASSLAGRSEQYF.

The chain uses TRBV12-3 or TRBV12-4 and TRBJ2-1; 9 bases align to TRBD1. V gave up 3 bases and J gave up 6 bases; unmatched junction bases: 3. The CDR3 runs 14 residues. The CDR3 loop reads CASSFGDRANEQFF. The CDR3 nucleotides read TGTGCCAGCAGTTTTGGGGACAGGGCCAATGAGCAGTTCTTC.

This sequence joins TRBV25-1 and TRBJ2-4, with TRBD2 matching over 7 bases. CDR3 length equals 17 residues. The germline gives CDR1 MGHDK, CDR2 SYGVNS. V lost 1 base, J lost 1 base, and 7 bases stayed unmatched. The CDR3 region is CASSEWGGVRAKNIQYF. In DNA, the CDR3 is TGTGCCAGCAGTGAATGGGGAGGGGTGAGGGCCAAAAACATTCAGTACTTC.

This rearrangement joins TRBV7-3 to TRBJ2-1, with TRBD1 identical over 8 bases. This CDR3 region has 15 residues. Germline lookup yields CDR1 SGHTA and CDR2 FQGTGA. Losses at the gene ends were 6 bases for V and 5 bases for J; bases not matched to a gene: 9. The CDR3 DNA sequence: TGTGCCAGCAGTCGACAGGGGAGTGAGGACAATGAGCAGTTCTTC. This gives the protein CASSRQGSEDNEQFF.

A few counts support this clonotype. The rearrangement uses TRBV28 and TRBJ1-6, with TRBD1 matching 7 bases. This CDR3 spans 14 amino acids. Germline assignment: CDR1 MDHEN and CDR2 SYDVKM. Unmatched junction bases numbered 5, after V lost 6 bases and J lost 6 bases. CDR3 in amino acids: CASSPDRLNSPLHF. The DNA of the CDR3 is TGTGCCAGCAGCCCGGACAGGCTTAATTCACCCCTCCACTTT.